This entry features one T cell receptor (beta chain) sequence. It was during active infection that Seattle patients were enrolled and then longitudinally followed. The record originates from a study of blood T cell repertoires in COVID-19. Study as a whole: Sources were T cells, B-cell-depleted T cells, or PBMCs; the material itself was cDNA or gDNA.

Sequenced by immunoSEQ multiplex PCR; TCRdb stores in-frame clones only, minus some. The sample contains a few hundred thousand clones, approximately 86% of which appear only once. The length of the CDR3 is 15 residues. Per the germline V gene, CDR1 is SGHRS and CDR2 is YFSETQ. The V gene lost 5 bases and the J gene lost 0 bases, with 12 bases spanning the gap. Material for sequencing was peripheral blood. J is TRBJ1-3 and V is TRBV5-1; D is unresolved. The receptor was isolated from a human donor with COVID-19, enrolled during active disease. The donor label of this sample is uncertain. DNA for the CDR3: TGCGCCAGCAGTACTAACGGAGACTCTGGAAACACCATATATTTT. Translation: CASSTNGDSGNTIYF.